The 15 T cell receptor beta chains in this list originate from one sample, sequenced in a study of OX40 agonist ivuxolimab in advanced cancers. Clones were read by immunoSEQ multiplex PCR, and TCRdb kept only the in-frame ones, dropping some. This repertoire shows tens of thousands of clones, about 80% found once; its top ten account for roughly 7%. The sample consisted of CD4+ or CD8+ T cells sorted from blood, taken in a trial of the OX40 agonist ivuxolimab. The receptors derive from an adult with an advanced solid tumor such as melanoma, head and neck, liver or kidney cancer.

This chain joins TRBV9 and TRBJ1-6; unclear D gene. The CDR3 consists of 12 residues. Trimming left V 0 bases short and J 14 bases short, with 9 bases between. The germline CDR1 and CDR2 sequences are SGDLS and YYNGEE. The CDR3 region has the DNA TGTGCCAGCAGCGTAGGAGGTTTATCCCTCCACTTT. Translated: CASSVGGLSLHF.

J is TRBJ1-1 and V is TRBV29-1; no reliable D call. The V end was cut by 4 bases, the J end by 1 base, with 4 bases between. Germline CDR1 reads SQVTM; CDR2 reads ANQGSEA. The CDR3 has 11 residues. CDR3 residues: CSVGTNTEAFF. Here the CDR3 DNA reads TGCAGCGTTGGCACGAACACTGAAGCTTTCTTT.

The chain combines TRBV7-2 with TRBJ2-5; 7 bases line up with TRBD2. The J segment lost 9 bases and the V segment lost 5 bases, leaving 15 bases of the junction unmatched. Germline values: CDR1 SGHTA, CDR2 FQGNSA. The CDR3 extends over 15 amino acids. CDR3 in amino acids: CASSTTGTTQLAQYF. The CDR3 nucleotides are TGTGCCAGCAGCACTACCGGGACTACCCAACTAGCCCAGTACTTC.

The V gene is TRBV7-2, the J gene TRBJ1-4; D uncertain. Trimming stripped 7 bases from V and 3 bases from J, with 9 bases between. The CDR3 has 13 amino acids. The germline V gene has CDR1 SGHTA and CDR2 FQGNSA. The CDR3 here is CASTTQANEKLFF. The CDR3 bases are TGTGCCAGCACCACGCAGGCTAATGAAAAACTGTTTTTT.

The CDR3 sequence: CASSPSGTHGYTF. The CDR3 DNA follows: TGTGCCAGCAGTCCCTCCGGGACCCATGGCTACACCTTC. The rearrangement joins TRBV25-1 to TRBJ1-2, with D possibly being TRBD1 (5 bases). Germline V lookup: CDR1 MGHDK, CDR2 SYGVNS. V lost 5 bases and J 6 bases, leaving 13 bases between the germline ends. The CDR3 length is 13 residues.

The chain joins TRBV2 to TRBJ2-7, with 7 nucleotides matching TRBD1. The CDR3 extends over 15 amino acids. The ends lost 4 bases at V and 3 bases at J; junction bases unmatched: 9. Germline CDR1 SNHLY, CDR2 FYNNEI. DNA of the CDR3: TGTGCCAGCAGTGGGGTAGGGACAGCGCACTACGAGCAGTACTTC. It encodes CASSGVGTAHYEQYF.

J is TRBJ2-7 and V is TRBV20-1; D not resolved. V lost 4 bases, J lost 0 bases, and 4 bases lay in between. The CDR3 covers 11 residues. Per the germline V gene, CDR1 is DFQATT and CDR2 is SNEGSKA (reference sequence). The CDR3 protein is CSAMHSYEQYF. The CDR3 DNA reads as TGCAGTGCTATGCACTCCTACGAGCAGTACTTC.

The V gene is TRBV13, the J gene TRBJ1-2, with 10 bases that match TRBD1. CDR3 length equals 15 residues. V trimming: 6 bases; J trimming: 4 bases; junction bases outside the gene matches: 8. Germline V gene data show CDR1 as PRHDT and CDR2 as FYEKMQ (reference sequence). In DNA form, the CDR3 reads TGTGCCAGCAGTCGGGGGGACAGGGGCGGCTATGGCTACACCTTC. Encoded protein: CASSRGDRGGYGYTF. The full variable domain, its missing parts supplied by reference TRBV13 and TRBJ1-2, is AAGVIQSPRHLIKEKRETATLKCYPIPRHDTVYWYQQGPGQDPQFLISFYEKMQSDKGSIPDRFSAQQFSDYHSELNMSSLELGDSALYFCASSRGDRGGYGYTFGSGTRLTVV.

The rearrangement joins TRBV19 to TRBJ2-3; 7 bases agree with TRBD2. Germline assignment: CDR1 LNHDA and CDR2 SQIVND (reference sequence). The junction had 1 base not matched to a gene; V was cut back by 5 bases and J by 2 bases. CDR3 size: 13 residues. CDR3 loop: CASSRGDTDTQYF. In DNA form, the CDR3 reads TGTGCCAGTAGTCGGGGGGACACAGATACGCAGTATTTT.

This rearrangement joins TRBV28 to TRBJ1-2; D may be TRBD1 (5 bases). The CDR3 is 14 amino acids. Germline V CDR1 and CDR2: MDHEN, SYDVKM. V was cut by 10 bases and J by 4 bases, with 19 bases left in between. As DNA, the CDR3 is TGTGCCACCATACTCGGGACCACTCGCTATGGCTACACCTTC. Its protein is CATILGTTRYGYTF.

Comment on this clone: Other DNA sequences in the same sample also yield this CDR3. This chain links TRBV18 with TRBJ2-3; D not certain. The germline gives CDR1 KGHSH, CDR2 LQKENI. Between the trimmed V and J ends, which lost 3 bases and 0 bases, there was a span of 4 bases. This CDR3 spans 13 amino acids. The CDR3 loop is CASSPPSTDTQYF. CDR3 sequence (DNA): TGTGCCAGCTCACCGCCTAGCACAGATACGCAGTATTTT.

The chain links TRBV18 to TRBJ2-7; possible D gene TRBD1, 6 bases. Trimming removed 5 bases from V and 7 bases from J, with 15 bases in between. The CDR3 length is 13 residues. The germline CDR1 and CDR2 sequences are KGHSH and LQKENI. CDR3 bases: TGTGCCAGCTCAATCGGGACACTGGATGAGCAGTACTTC. Encoded protein: CASSIGTLDEQYF.

The rearrangement uses TRBV7-3 and TRBJ2-1, with D possibly TRBD2 on 5 matching bases. The CDR3 covers 15 residues. V was cut by 5 bases and J by 2 bases, with 13 bases left in between. Germline loops: CDR1 SGHTA, CDR2 FQGTGA. Here the CDR3 DNA reads TGTGCCAGCAGCCTGGCTGGCGGGCCCTACAATGAGCAGTTCTTC. It translates to CASSLAGGPYNEQFF.

V and J are TRBV27 and TRBJ2-3, with 10 nucleotides matching TRBD2. The germline gives CDR1 MNHEY, CDR2 SMNVEV (reference sequence). J was trimmed by 1 base and V by 5 bases; bases with no gene match: 6. The CDR3 runs 16 residues. CDR3 nucleotides: TGTGCCAGCAGTCCCCTCCTAGCGGGGGGCACAGATACGCAGTATTTT. Its translation: CASSPLLAGGTDTQYF.

J is TRBJ2-7 and V is TRBV11-2, with D hard to call. There are 16 residues in the CDR3. Germline loops: CDR1 SGHAT, CDR2 FQNNGV. The germline V and J ends were trimmed by 10 bases and 0 bases, with 22 bases remaining between them. The CDR3 region is CATDPGLGFSSYEQYF. In DNA, the CDR3 is TGTGCCACCGACCCGGGCCTCGGGTTTAGCTCCTACGAGCAGTACTTC. The complete variable domain, with remaining parts taken from reference TRBV11-2 and TRBJ2-7, reads EAGVAQSPRYKIIEKRQSVAFWCNPISGHATLYWYQQILGQGPKLLIQFQNNGVVDDSQLPKDRFSAERLKGVDSTLKIQPAKLEDSAVYLCATDPGLGFSSYEQYFGPGTRLTVT.